Listed here are 10 T cell receptor beta chains from one sample, sequenced in a study of T cell changes during pregnancy in multiple sclerosis. Produced via immunoSEQ multiplex PCR; TCRdb's table is partial and in-frame only. The profile shows 35,000 or so clones, about 88% of them singletons. Specimen: CD4+ T cells from peripheral blood mononuclear cells, collected before pregnancy. The receptors were sampled from a female donor with multiple sclerosis, enrolled in a pregnancy study.

This clone was seen a single time. This same CDR3 is encoded by further DNA sequences in the sample. The chain carries TRBV6-5 and TRBJ2-7; 9 nucleotides match TRBD1. Germline CDR1 reads MNHEY; CDR2 reads SVGAGI. J lost 3 bases, V lost 0 bases, and 3 bases had no gene match. The CDR3 consists of 15 residues. The CDR3 nucleotides read TGTGCCAGCAGTTACTCCGGGACAGGGAACTACGAGCAGTACTTC. It is translated as CASSYSGTGNYEQYF.

This clone has a single count. The genes are TRBV18 and TRBJ2-5; 9 bases are a match to TRBD2. The V gene end was trimmed by 2 bases and the J gene end by 4 bases; junction bases not matched to a gene: 11. CDR1 is KGHSH and CDR2 is LQKENI in the germline V gene. This CDR3 region has 17 residues. CDR3 in amino acids: CASSPRAGGAPGETQYF. CDR3 coding DNA: TGTGCCAGCTCACCAAGAGCGGGAGGCGCCCCTGGAGAGACCCAGTACTTC.

This sequence joins TRBV5-4 and TRBJ2-7, with D perhaps matching TRBD1 (6 bases). Germline lookup yields CDR1 SGHNT and CDR2 YYREEE (reference sequence). The CDR3 length is 13 residues. The V end lost 4 bases, the J end lost 1 base, and 9 bases lay between the germline ends. CDR3 region: CASSVQGSYEQYF. As DNA, the CDR3 is TGTGCCAGCAGCGTTCAGGGGTCCTACGAGCAGTACTTC.

By sample fraction, this clone is medium-sized (0.01 to 0.1%). The rearrangement joins TRBV7-2 to TRBJ2-1; 7 bases line up with TRBD1. V lost 2 bases and J lost 6; bases outside the gene matches: 1. The V gene's germline CDR1 is SGHTA and CDR2 FQGNSA. The CDR3 has 13 amino acids. The CDR3 sequence: CASSLWDSNEQFF. The CDR3 DNA reads as TGTGCCAGCAGCTTATGGGACAGCAATGAGCAGTTCTTC.

This clone was seen just once. The gene calls are TRBV7-3 and TRBJ1-1; 7 bases map to TRBD1. The germline gives CDR1 SGHTA, CDR2 FQGTGA. The V gene end was trimmed by 4 bases and the J gene end by 1 base; junction bases not matched to a gene: 3. This CDR3 spans 14 amino acids. CDR3 residues: CASSSSGGNTEAFF. The CDR3 DNA reads as TGTGCCAGCAGCTCCTCAGGGGGGAACACTGAAGCTTTCTTT.

This clone was picked up one time. The chain has TRBV6-1 and TRBJ1-3; TRBD1 matches 10 bases. The CDR3 sequence is 14 residues long. J gave up 8 bases and V 3 bases, and 4 bases lay outside the gene matches. From germline, CDR1 is MNHNS and CDR2 SASEGT. CDR3 protein: CASSEGTGADTIYF. Written as DNA, the CDR3 is TGTGCCAGCAGTGAGGGGACAGGGGCTGACACCATATATTTT.

The genes are TRBV4-1 and TRBJ2-5; 11 bases agree with TRBD2. Germline V gives CDR1 MGHRA, CDR2 YSYEKL. CDR3 size: 16 residues. V was pared by 3 bases and J by 2 bases, with 5 bases of the junction left unmatched. The DNA for the CDR3 is TGCGCCAGCAGCCACCTAGCGGGAGGCCAACAAGAGACCCAGTACTTC. Amino acid sequence: CASSHLAGGQQETQYF.

The rearrangement links TRBV5-1 to TRBJ2-3, with D tentatively TRBD2 (5 bases). The germline V and J ends were trimmed by 4 bases and 0 bases, with 9 bases remaining between them. CDR1 SGHRS and CDR2 YFSETQ come from the germline V gene. CDR3 length: 14 residues. The CDR3 DNA reads as TGCGCCAGCAGCCCAACGGGGAGCACAGATACGCAGTATTTT. This gives the protein CASSPTGSTDTQYF.

This clone was recorded once. Here the CDR3 DNA reads TGTGCCAGTAGTAAACAGGGGGCGACTGAAGCTTTCTTT. Protein: CASSKQGATEAFF. V and J are TRBV19 and TRBJ1-1, with TRBD1 matching 9 bases. Germline CDR1 reads LNHDA; CDR2 reads SQIVND (reference sequence). With V trimmed by 4 bases and J by 5 bases, 2 bases remained unmatched. The CDR3 has 13 amino acids.

The chain uses TRBV5-1 and TRBJ2-7, with 10 bases lining up with TRBD1. The V gene's germline CDR1 is SGHRS and CDR2 YFSETQ. The CDR3 is made up of 14 amino acids. The trim removed 2 bases at V and 4 bases at J, leaving 3 bases unmatched. The CDR3, as DNA: TGCGCCAGCAGCTTCGACAGGGGGCGATACGAGCAGTACTTC. Translated: CASSFDRGRYEQYF.